Listed below are T cell receptor beta chains from one sample, sequenced in a study of human T cells and chemical hapten exposure. From the RACE reads, TCRdb called clonotypes with MiXCR, one entry per CDR3 protein. The data show a few hundred thousand distinct CDR3 sequences, around 5% seen once. The sample was whole blood, taken in connection with sensitization to the hapten diphenylcyclopropenone (DPC). Every receptor here comes from a woman aged 18-29 years with alopecia areata. Some clones in this sample may be carry-over from other donors' samples. The CDR3 runs from the conserved cysteine through the conserved F or W. Each record gives: D gene, J gene, clone size, V gene, CDR3 DNA, CDR3 protein. The D gene is left open where the match is weak. Clone size, where shown, is once, few, many, or a class for clones that have expanded.

>NA|TRBJ1-1|many|TRBV6-5
TGTGCCAGCAGTTACGGAGGGAGGATCGTTGAAGCTTTCTTT
CASSYGGRIVEAFF
>TRBD1|TRBJ1-1|many|TRBV7-9
TGTGCCAGCAGCTTATCCCGACAGGGTTTTCTCATGAACACTGAAGCTTTCTTT
CASSLSRQGFLMNTEAFF
>NA|TRBJ1-5|many|TRBV6-1
TGTGCCAGCAGTGAAACCCCGAGTGCAGGGGTGGATCAGCCCCAGCATTTT
CASSETPSAGVDQPQHF
>NA|TRBJ1-3|NA|TRBV12-3/TRBV12-4
TGTGCCAGCAGATTAGCCAACTCTGGAAACACCATATATTTT
CASRLANSGNTIYF
>TRBD2|TRBJ2-1|few|TRBV4-3
TGCGCCAGCAGCCAAGATAGAGCTAGCGGGGGGGTGAACAATGAGCAGTTCTTC
CASSQDRASGGVNNEQFF
>NA|TRBJ1-6|few|TRBV7-2
TGTGCCAGCAGCCAAGGTGGCAGGGGAAATTCACCCCTCCACTTT
CASSQGGRGNSPLHF
>NA|TRBJ2-7|many|TRBV19
TGTGCCAGTAGTAGGACAGTTATCTACGAGCAGTACTTC
CASSRTVIYEQYF
>TRBD2|TRBJ2-1|many|TRBV5-4
TGTGCCAGCAGCGGCGGGGGGGCCAACTACAATGAGCAGTTCTTC
CASSGGGANYNEQFF
>TRBD2|TRBJ2-5|many|TRBV27
TGTGCCAGCTCCGGGCGGGGGGAGACCCAGTACTTC
CASSGRGETQYF
>TRBD1|TRBJ2-3|NA|TRBV6-5
TGTGCCAGCAGTTACTCGGGGAGGACAGGGGACCTGGATACGCAGTATTTT
CASSYSGRTGDLDTQYF
>NA|TRBJ2-7|many|TRBV4-3
TGCGCCAGCAGCCAAGATCAGGGGACCTACGAGCAGTACTTC
CASSQDQGTYEQYF
>TRBD1|TRBJ1-4|many|TRBV5-1
TGCGCCAGCAGCCCCCTGGGTTCGGGACAGTTAAGGGGACTGTTTTTT
CASSPLGSGQLRGLFF
>NA|TRBJ2-2|NA|TRBV14
TGTGCCAGCAGCCAAGACATGAGGACCGGGGAGCTGTTTTTT
CASSQDMRTGELFF
>NA|TRBJ2-5|few|TRBV24-1
TGTGCCACTGCCCGGGATAGCGGACTTCAAGAGACCCAGTACTTC
CATARDSGLQETQYF
>NA|TRBJ2-7|many|TRBV20-1
TGCAGTGCTAGGCGGGCAGGCCGAATGGGGTACGAGCAGTACTTC
CSARRAGRMGYEQYF
>NA|TRBJ2-3|many|TRBV7-2
TGTGCCAGCAGCCCGGGATGGACTGGCAGCACAGATACGCAGTATTTT
CASSPGWTGSTDTQYF
>NA|TRBJ1-5|NA|TRBV18
TGTGCCAGCTCACCAGCAAATAGCAATCAGCCCCAGCATTTT
CASSPANSNQPQHF
>NA|TRBJ1-2|NA|TRBV29-1
TGCAGCGTTGATTCACAGTCCCATGGCTACACCTTC
CSVDSQSHGYTF
>TRBD1|TRBJ1-2|NA|TRBV27
TGTGCCAGCAGTCCGAACAGGGGTTATGGCTACACCTTC
CASSPNRGYGYTF
>NA|TRBJ1-3|NA|TRBV20-1
TGCAGTGCTAGAGGCCCTACCGGGACATTAGACACCATATATTTT
CSARGPTGTLDTIYF
>NA|TRBJ1-2|many|TRBV5-1
TGCGCCAGCAGCTTGGGGCAGGGAGGAGGAGGCTACACCTTC
CASSLGQGGGGYTF
>NA|TRBJ2-7|few|TRBV9
TGTGCCAGCAGCGCGGGCCCCCGGTCCTACGAGCAGTACTTC
CASSAGPRSYEQYF
>TRBD1|TRBJ1-2|few|TRBV5-1
TGCGCCAGCAGCTTGGAAAAGGGGGCTTATGGCTACACCTTC
CASSLEKGAYGYTF
>TRBD2|TRBJ2-1|many|TRBV2
TGTGCCAGCAGTCCGACTAGCGGGGGTAGCAATGAGCAGTTCTTC
CASSPTSGGSNEQFF
>TRBD1|TRBJ2-5|NA|TRBV12-3/TRBV12-4
TGTGCCAGCAGTACAGGACAGGAGGATCAAGAGACCCAGTACTTC
CASSTGQEDQETQYF
>NA|TRBJ2-3|many|TRBV27
TGTGCCAGCAGTTTATTAACCGCCACAGATACGCAGTATTTT
CASSLLTATDTQYF
>NA|TRBJ2-1|NA|TRBV4-2
TGTGCCAGCAGCCCCCAAATCGGCTCGGTTTTGAGGAATGAGCAGTTCTTC
CASSPQIGSVLRNEQFF
>NA|TRBJ1-1|many|TRBV20-1
TGCAGTGCGCCTAGAACAGGGACGCCTGAAGCTTTCTTT
CSAPRTGTPEAFF
>NA|TRBJ2-7|NA|TRBV5-8
TGTGCCAGCAGCTTGGGGGGTCCCGAGCAGTACTTC
CASSLGGPEQYF
>TRBD1|TRBJ1-4|few|TRBV7-2
TGTGCCAGCAGCTTGCAGGGGGCGTACGAAAAACTGTTTTTT
CASSLQGAYEKLFF
>NA|TRBJ2-7|few|TRBV4-3
TGCGCCAGCAGCCAAGATGCTGGGAGCGGTCTAAACGAGCAGTACTTC
CASSQDAGSGLNEQYF
>TRBD2|TRBJ2-1|few|TRBV18
TGTGCCAGCTCACCATTAGCGGGGGGTTCCCACAATGAGCAGTTCTTC
CASSPLAGGSHNEQFF
>NA|TRBJ1-5|many|TRBV5-1
TGCGCCAGCAGCTTGGACACAAGTCTCAATCAGCCCCAGCATTTT
CASSLDTSLNQPQHF
>TRBD1|TRBJ1-1|few|TRBV5-4
TGTGCCAGCAGCTTAGGGGGTGGACAGGTAGGCGATGAAGCTTTCTTT
CASSLGGGQVGDEAFF
>NA|TRBJ2-7|many|TRBV4-3
TGCGCCAGCAGCCAAGATCGAAGCTCCTACGAGCAGTACTTC
CASSQDRSSYEQYF
>NA|TRBJ1-2|many|TRBV6-5
TGTGCCAGCAGTTACTCGAGGCGGGGGGTCCAGAACTATGGCTACACCTTC
CASSYSRRGVQNYGYTF
>TRBD2|TRBJ2-1|many|TRBV6-2/TRBV6-3
TGTGCCAGCAGTTACTCGCCTAGCGGGGGGGTCTACAATGAGCAGTTCTTC
CASSYSPSGGVYNEQFF
>NA|TRBJ1-6|NA|TRBV6-5
TGTGCCAGCAGGCGCCCGGGGGGGGATAATTCACCCCTCCACTTT
CASRRPGGDNSPLHF
>TRBD1|TRBJ1-6|many|TRBV10-3
TGTGCCATCAGCCACAGGGACAGCTCCTATAATTCACCCCTCCACTTT
CAISHRDSSYNSPLHF
>NA|TRBJ1-1|few|TRBV6-6
TGTGCCAGCAGCGAACACCCGAACACTGAAGCTTTCTTT
CASSEHPNTEAFF